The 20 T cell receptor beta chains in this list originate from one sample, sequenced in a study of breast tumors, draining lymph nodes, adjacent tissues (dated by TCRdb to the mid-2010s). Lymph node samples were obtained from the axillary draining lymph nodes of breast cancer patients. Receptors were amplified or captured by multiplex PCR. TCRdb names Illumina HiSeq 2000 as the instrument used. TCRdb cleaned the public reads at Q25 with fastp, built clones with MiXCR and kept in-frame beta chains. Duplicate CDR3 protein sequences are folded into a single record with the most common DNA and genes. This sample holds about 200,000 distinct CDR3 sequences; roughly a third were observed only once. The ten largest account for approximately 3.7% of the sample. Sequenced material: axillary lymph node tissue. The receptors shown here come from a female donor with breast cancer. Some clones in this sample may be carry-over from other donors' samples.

The CDR3 protein is CASSFPSGTGRNEQFF. CDR3 nucleotide sequence: TGTGCCAGCAGTTTTCCCTCCGGGACAGGGCGGAATGAGCAGTTCTTC. The chain recombines TRBV27 with TRBJ2-1, with 9 bases identical to TRBD1. There are 16 residues in the CDR3. The trim removed 3 bases at V and 7 bases at J, leaving 10 bases unmatched. Germline assignment: CDR1 MNHEY and CDR2 SMNVEV (reference sequence).

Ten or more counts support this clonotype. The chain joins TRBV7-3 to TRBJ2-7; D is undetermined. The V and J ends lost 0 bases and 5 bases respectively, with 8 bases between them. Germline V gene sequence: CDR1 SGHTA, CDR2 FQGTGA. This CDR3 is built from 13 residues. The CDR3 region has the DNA TGTGCCAGCAGCTTAACTGATTTGGACGAGCAGTACTTC. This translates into CASSLTDLDEQYF.

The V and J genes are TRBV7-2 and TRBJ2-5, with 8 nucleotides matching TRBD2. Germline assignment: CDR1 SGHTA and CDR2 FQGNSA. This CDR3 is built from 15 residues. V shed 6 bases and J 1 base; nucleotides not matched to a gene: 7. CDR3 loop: CASSYSSGRQETQYF. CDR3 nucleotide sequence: TGTGCCAGCAGTTATTCTAGCGGGCGCCAAGAGACCCAGTACTTC.

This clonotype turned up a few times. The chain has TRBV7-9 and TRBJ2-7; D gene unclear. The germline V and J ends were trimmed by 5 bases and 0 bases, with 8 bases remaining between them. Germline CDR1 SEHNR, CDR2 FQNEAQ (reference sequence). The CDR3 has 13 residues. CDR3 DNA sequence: TGTGCCAGCAGCCCTAGGTACTCCTACGAGCAGTACTTC. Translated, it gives CASSPRYSYEQYF.

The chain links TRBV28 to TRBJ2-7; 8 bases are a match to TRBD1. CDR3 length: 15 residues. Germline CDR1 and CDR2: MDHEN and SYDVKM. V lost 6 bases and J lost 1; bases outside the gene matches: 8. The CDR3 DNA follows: TGTGCCAGCAGCGGGGGACAGGCCTTATCCTACGAGCAGTACTTC. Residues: CASSGGQALSYEQYF. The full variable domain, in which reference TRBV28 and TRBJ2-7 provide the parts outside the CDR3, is DVKVTQSSRYLVKRTGEKVFLECVQDMDHENMFWYRQDPGLGLRLIYFSYDVKMKEKGDIPEGYSVSREKKERFSLILESASTNQTSMYLCASSGGQALSYEQYFGPGTRLTVT.

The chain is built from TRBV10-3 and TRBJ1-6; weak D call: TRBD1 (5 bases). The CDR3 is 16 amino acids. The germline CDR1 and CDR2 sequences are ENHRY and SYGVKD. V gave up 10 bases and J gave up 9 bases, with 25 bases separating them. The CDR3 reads CASRLAGGQGSSPLHF. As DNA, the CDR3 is TGTGCCAGCAGACTAGCGGGAGGGCAGGGAAGTTCACCCCTCCACTTT.

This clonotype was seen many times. The CDR3 region is CATSARGGSYNEQFF. For the CDR3, the DNA is TGTGCCACCAGTGCGCGGGGGGGTTCCTACAATGAGCAGTTCTTC. V usage is TRBV24-1 and J usage is TRBJ2-1, with TRBD2 identical over 9 bases. Looked up from germline, CDR1 is KGHDR and CDR2 is SFDVKD. CDR3 length equals 15 residues. The V segment lost 5 bases and the J segment 1 base; nucleotides outside the gene matches: 2.

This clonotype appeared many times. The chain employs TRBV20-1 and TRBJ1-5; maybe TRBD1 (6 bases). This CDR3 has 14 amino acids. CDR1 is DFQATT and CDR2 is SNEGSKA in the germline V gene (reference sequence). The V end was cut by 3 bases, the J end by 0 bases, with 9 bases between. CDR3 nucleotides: TGCAGTGCTAGCGGGGGGCATAGCAATCAGCCCCAGCATTTT. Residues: CSASGGHSNQPQHF.

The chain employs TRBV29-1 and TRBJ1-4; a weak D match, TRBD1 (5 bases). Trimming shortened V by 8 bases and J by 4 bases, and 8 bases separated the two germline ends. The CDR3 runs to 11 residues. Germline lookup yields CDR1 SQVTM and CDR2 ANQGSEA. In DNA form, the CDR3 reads TGCAGCTTGGACAATAATGAAAAACTGTTTTTT. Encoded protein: CSLDNNEKLFF.

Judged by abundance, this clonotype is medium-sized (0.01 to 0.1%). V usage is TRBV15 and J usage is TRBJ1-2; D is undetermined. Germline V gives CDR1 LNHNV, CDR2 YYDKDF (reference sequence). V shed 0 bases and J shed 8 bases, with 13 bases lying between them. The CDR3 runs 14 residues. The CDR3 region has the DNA TGTGCCACCAGCAGAGAAAGTTACAACGAGGGCTACACCTTC. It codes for CATSRESYNEGYTF. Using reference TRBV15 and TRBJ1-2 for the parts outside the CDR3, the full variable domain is DAMVIQNPRYQVTQFGKPVTLSCSQTLNHNVMYWYQQKSSQAPKLLFHYYDKDFNNEADTPDNFQSRRPNTSFCFLDIRSPGLGDTAMYLCATSRESYNEGYTFGSGTRLTVV.

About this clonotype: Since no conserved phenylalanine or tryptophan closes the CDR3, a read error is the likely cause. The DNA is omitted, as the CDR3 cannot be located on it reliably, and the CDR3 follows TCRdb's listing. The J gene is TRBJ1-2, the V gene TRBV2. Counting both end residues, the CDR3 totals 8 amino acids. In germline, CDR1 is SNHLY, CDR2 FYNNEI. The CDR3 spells CASRAHRN.

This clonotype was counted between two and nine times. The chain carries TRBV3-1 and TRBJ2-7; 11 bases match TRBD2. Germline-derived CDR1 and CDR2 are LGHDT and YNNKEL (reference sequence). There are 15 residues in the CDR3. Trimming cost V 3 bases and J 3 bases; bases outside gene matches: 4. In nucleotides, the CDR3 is TGTGCCAGCAGCCATACTAGCGGGGGAAGCTACGAGCAGTACTTC. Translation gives CASSHTSGGSYEQYF.

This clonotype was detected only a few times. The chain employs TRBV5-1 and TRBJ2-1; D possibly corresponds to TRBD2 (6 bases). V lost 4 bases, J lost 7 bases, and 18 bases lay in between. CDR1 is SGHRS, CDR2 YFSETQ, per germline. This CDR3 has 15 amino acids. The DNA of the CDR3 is TGCGCCAGCAGCAAGCTGCCGGGAGTAGGGAATGAGCAGTTCTTC. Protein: CASSKLPGVGNEQFF. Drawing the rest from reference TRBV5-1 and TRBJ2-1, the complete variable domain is KAGVTQTPRYLIKTRGQQVTLSCSPISGHRSVSWYQQTPGQGLQFLFEYFSETQRNKGNFPGRFSGRQFSNSRSEMNVSTLELGDSALYLCASSKLPGVGNEQFFGPGTRLTVL.

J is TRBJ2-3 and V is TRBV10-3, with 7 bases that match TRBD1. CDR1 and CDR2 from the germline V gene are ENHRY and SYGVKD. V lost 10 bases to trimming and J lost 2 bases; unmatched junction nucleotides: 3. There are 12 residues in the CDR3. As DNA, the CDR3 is TGTGCCACTGGACAGGTCACAGATACGCAGTATTTT. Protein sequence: CATGQVTDTQYF.

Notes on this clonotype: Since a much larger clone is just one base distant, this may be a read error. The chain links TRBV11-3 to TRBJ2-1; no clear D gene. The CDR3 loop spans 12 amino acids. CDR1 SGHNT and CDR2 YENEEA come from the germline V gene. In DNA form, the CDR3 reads TGTGCCAGCAGCTTAGTTAGGAATGCGCAGTTCTTC. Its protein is CASSLVRNAQFF.

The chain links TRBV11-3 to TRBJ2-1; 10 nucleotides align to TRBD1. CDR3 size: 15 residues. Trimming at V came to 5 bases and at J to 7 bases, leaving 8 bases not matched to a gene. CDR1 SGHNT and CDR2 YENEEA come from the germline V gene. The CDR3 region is CASSAAWTGGNEQFF. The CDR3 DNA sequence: TGTGCCAGCAGCGCTGCCTGGACAGGGGGTAATGAGCAGTTCTTC.

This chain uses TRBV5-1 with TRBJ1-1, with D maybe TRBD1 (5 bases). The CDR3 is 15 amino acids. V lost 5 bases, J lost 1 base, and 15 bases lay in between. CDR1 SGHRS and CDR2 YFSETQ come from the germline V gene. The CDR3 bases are TGCGCCAGCAGGTTGCAGGGTAATAAGAACACTGAAGCTTTCTTT. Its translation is CASRLQGNKNTEAFF.

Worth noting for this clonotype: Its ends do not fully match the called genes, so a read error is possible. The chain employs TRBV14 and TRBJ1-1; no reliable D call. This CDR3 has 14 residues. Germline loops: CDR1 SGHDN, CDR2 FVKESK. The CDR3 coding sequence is TGTGCCAGCAGCCAACAGCTCTTGAACACTGAAGCTTCCTTT. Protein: CASSQQLLNTEASF.

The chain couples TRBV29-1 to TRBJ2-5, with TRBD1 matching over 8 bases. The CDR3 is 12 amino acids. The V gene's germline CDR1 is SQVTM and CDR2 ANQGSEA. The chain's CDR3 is CGATGGQETQYF. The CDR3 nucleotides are TGCGGCGCTACAGGGGGCCAAGAGACCCAGTACTTC.

CDR3 loop: CATSRDWLAGGGTSYNEQFF. CDR3 coding DNA: TGTGCCACCAGCAGAGATTGGCTAGCGGGAGGGGGTACCTCCTACAATGAGCAGTTCTTC. The J gene is TRBJ2-1, the V gene TRBV15; 12 nucleotides match TRBD2. The length of the CDR3 is 20 residues. CDR1 and CDR2 from the germline V gene are LNHNV and YYDKDF (reference sequence). V dropped 0 bases and J dropped 0; count of bases not matched to a gene: 9.